The 29 T cell receptor beta chains below all came from one sample that was sequenced in a study of blood T cell repertoires in COVID-19. Method: immunoSEQ multiplex PCR; TCRdb's copy keeps in-frame clones and lacks some. The sample lists more than 200,000 clones; approximately 89% were seen once. Sequenced material: peripheral blood. The receptors come from a woman under 40 with COVID-19, enrolled during active disease.

The chain uses TRBV7-9 and TRBJ1-2; a possible D gene is TRBD1 (6 bases). Trimming left V 5 bases short and J 0 bases short, with 10 bases between. This CDR3 has 14 amino acids. Germline CDR1 SEHNR, CDR2 FQNEAQ (reference sequence). CDR3 in DNA: TGTGCCAGCAGCCTCGGACAGACTAACTATGGCTACACCTTC. This sequence encodes CASSLGQTNYGYTF.

Written as DNA, the CDR3 is TGTGCCAGCAGCTTAGAACGCGGGCGAAAAGCTTTCTTT. Amino acids: CASSLERGRKAFF. This chain uses TRBV11-2 with TRBJ1-1; D gene uncertain. CDR3 length: 13 amino acids. Per germline, CDR1 SGHAT and CDR2 FQNNGV. V lost 0 bases and J lost 9, with 11 bases in between.

This clone has only a few counts. The rearrangement joins TRBV10-3 to TRBJ1-1, with D possibly TRBD1 on 6 matching bases. The V gene's germline CDR1 is ENHRY and CDR2 SYGVKD. This CDR3 comprises 14 residues. V lost 4 bases and J 5 bases, leaving 14 bases between the germline ends. The CDR3 here is CAISGRQGSTEAFF. CDR3 nucleotides: TGTGCCATCAGTGGACGGCAGGGGAGTACTGAAGCTTTCTTT.

The CDR3 sequence is CATSDLWQQETQYF. The CDR3 region has the DNA TGTGCCACCAGTGATTTGTGGCAGCAAGAGACCCAGTACTTC. This chain links TRBV24-1 with TRBJ2-5, with D uncertain. The CDR3 has 14 amino acids. Germline V gene lookup returns CDR1 KGHDR and CDR2 SFDVKD. The ends were cut back, 0 bases at V and 2 bases at J, with 6 bases in the middle.

The chain joins TRBV18 to TRBJ1-2, with D possibly TRBD1 on 5 matching bases. Germline CDR1 KGHSH, CDR2 LQKENI. This CDR3 contains 15 residues. V was shortened by 3 bases and J by 5 bases, with 16 bases between the two germline ends. As DNA, the CDR3 is TGTGCCAGCTCACCCTTTAGAGACAGTTCTTATGGCTACACCTTC. It specifies CASSPFRDSSYGYTF.

V gene TRBV11-2 combines with J gene TRBJ2-2; no clear D. There are 15 residues in the CDR3. Per germline, CDR1 SGHAT and CDR2 FQNNGV. Trimming cost V 3 bases and J 1 base, with 9 bases left between them. This CDR3 is CASSFLEVNTGELFF. CDR3 DNA: TGTGCCAGCAGCTTCCTAGAGGTGAACACCGGGGAGCTGTTTTTT.

V and J are TRBV9 and TRBJ2-1; 7 bases are a match to TRBD2. Trimming cost V 3 bases and J 9 bases; bases outside gene matches: 9. From germline, CDR1 is SGDLS and CDR2 YYNGEE. CDR3 length: 14 amino acids. For the CDR3, the DNA is TGTGCCAGCAGCGATAGGGAGGGTCAGGTTGAGCAGTTCTTC. This gives the protein CASSDREGQVEQFF.

The V and J genes are TRBV9 and TRBJ2-1, with TRBD2 matching over 15 bases. Germline V gives CDR1 SGDLS, CDR2 YYNGEE. The CDR3 runs 17 residues. J was trimmed by 5 bases and V by 0 bases; bases with no gene match: 3. The CDR3 nucleotides are TGTGCCAGCAGCGTAGGGACTAGCGGGAGGGGAAACAATGAGCAGTTCTTC. Its translation is CASSVGTSGRGNNEQFF.

Here the CDR3 DNA reads TGTGCCAGCAGTGAAGCGCGGGATAGATACAATGAGCAGTTCTTC. Protein product: CASSEARDRYNEQFF. This chain links TRBV6-1 with TRBJ2-1, with D possibly matching TRBD2 (6 bases). The germline CDR1 and CDR2 sequences are MNHNS and SASEGT. CDR3 size: 15 residues. V was cut by 0 bases and J by 4 bases, with 10 bases left in between.

This clone appeared once. The chain joins TRBV19 to TRBJ2-2; 11 positions match TRBD2. The CDR3 is made up of 18 amino acids. The V gene end was trimmed by 1 base and the J gene end by 4 bases; junction bases not matched to a gene: 8. CDR1 and CDR2 from the germline V gene are LNHDA and SQIVND (reference sequence). The CDR3 coding sequence is TGTGCCAGTAGTATAGGGGTTAGCGGGGGGGCCAGCACCGGGGAGCTGTTTTTT. Its translation is CASSIGVSGGASTGELFF.

CDR3 in DNA: TGTGCCAGCACCCGGACAGGGGATAATCAGCCCCAGCATTTT. Residues: CASTRTGDNQPQHF. The rearrangement uses TRBV28 and TRBJ1-5; TRBD1 aligns across 9 bases. V lost 7 bases, J lost 4 bases, and 5 bases stayed unmatched. CDR1 is MDHEN, CDR2 SYDVKM, per germline. The CDR3 covers 14 residues.

The gene calls are TRBV30 and TRBJ1-1; D may be TRBD1 (6 bases). The CDR3 contains 12 residues. Germline V gene data show CDR1 as GTSNPN and CDR2 as SVGIG (reference sequence). V lost 2 bases, J lost 5 bases, and 9 bases lay in between. The CDR3 spells CAWSTTGTEAFF. In DNA form, the CDR3 reads TGTGCCTGGAGTACTACAGGGACTGAAGCTTTCTTT.

Details on this clone: A read error may produce the germline difference seen at one junction end. This chain connects TRBV7-9 to TRBJ2-2; TRBD1 matches at 7 bases. The CDR3 has 14 amino acids. Per the germline V gene, CDR1 is SEHNR and CDR2 is FQNEAQ (reference sequence). The CDR3 region has the DNA TGTGCCAGCAGGTTAGACAGGGACACCGGGGAGCTGTTTTTT. The encoded protein is CASRLDRDTGELFF. The whole variable domain, filled in from reference TRBV7-9 and TRBJ2-2, reads DTGVSQNPRHKITKRGQNVTFRCDPISEHNRLYWYRQTLGQGPEFLTYFQNEAQLEKSRLLSDRFSAERPKGSFSTLEIQRTEQGDSAMYLCASRLDRDTGELFFGEGSRLTVL.

This clone is a singleton in its sample. The rearrangement links TRBV20-1 to TRBJ2-1, with TRBD1 matching 9 bases. The length of the CDR3 is 15 residues. Germline CDR1 DFQATT, CDR2 SNEGSKA (reference sequence). V shed 3 bases, J shed 12 bases, and the junction held 15 bases outside the gene matches. The CDR3 region is CSASHPGQGTSLQFF. The CDR3 bases are TGCAGTGCTAGTCATCCGGGACAGGGAACGTCCCTGCAGTTCTTC.

The chain recombines TRBV9 with TRBJ2-3; 7 bases line up with TRBD1. Germline CDR1 SGDLS, CDR2 YYNGEE. The CDR3 sequence is 14 residues long. The V segment lost 0 bases and the J segment 8 bases; nucleotides outside the gene matches: 6. The CDR3 bases are TGTGCCAGCAGCGTAGGACAGGGCGAAACTACGCAGTATTTT. Translation: CASSVGQGETTQYF.

The chain joins TRBV7-2 to TRBJ1-1, with 7 bases lining up with TRBD1. This CDR3 comprises 13 residues. CDR1 is SGHTA, CDR2 FQGNSA, per germline. The V and J ends lost 5 bases and 6 bases, in that order; junction bases with no gene match: 6. CDR3 bases: TGTGCCAGCAGCCGGGACAGCGACTCTGAAGCTTTCTTT. Its protein is CASSRDSDSEAFF.

The chain links TRBV28 to TRBJ1-3, with TRBD1 as a possible D gene (6 bases). Germline V gene sequence: CDR1 MDHEN, CDR2 SYDVKM. Trimming took 3 bases from V and 4 from J, leaving 19 bases between them. The CDR3 sequence is 17 residues long. CDR3 DNA sequence: TGTGCCAGCAGTTTGGGTGGGGGGGGGCGCAGCGGAAACACCATATATTTT. This gives the protein CASSLGGGGRSGNTIYF.

The rearrangement links TRBV3-1 (or the pseudogene TRBV3-2) to TRBJ2-7, with TRBD1 matching over 7 bases. CDR1 is LGHDT, CDR2 YNNKEL, per germline (reference sequence). V trimming: 4 bases; J trimming: 5 bases; junction bases outside the gene matches: 11. The CDR3 consists of 15 residues. The CDR3: CASSPGPDRPHEQYF. CDR3 sequence (DNA): TGTGCCAGCAGCCCAGGGCCGGACAGGCCTCACGAGCAGTACTTC.

The sample holds one count of this clone. The chain joins TRBV9 to TRBJ2-1; 7 bases match TRBD2. V was pared by 0 bases and J by 2 bases, with 8 bases of the junction left unmatched. This CDR3 spans 17 amino acids. CDR1 and CDR2 from the germline V gene are SGDLS and YYNGEE. CDR3 protein: CASSVEVGGTPYNEQFF. As DNA, the CDR3 is TGTGCCAGCAGCGTAGAGGTGGGAGGGACTCCCTACAATGAGCAGTTCTTC.

The table lists this clone with a few counts. The chain is built from TRBV18 and TRBJ2-2; D is unresolved. The CDR3 extends over 14 amino acids. From germline, CDR1 is KGHSH and CDR2 LQKENI. V lost 1 base to trimming and J lost 9 bases, with 12 bases between them. Here the CDR3 DNA reads TGTGCCAGCTCACCACTTGGCATAACTAGGGAGCTGTTTTTT. It is translated as CASSPLGITRELFF.

This clone has a single count. The chain couples TRBV10-2 to TRBJ2-7; 8 positions match TRBD2. V dropped 3 bases and J dropped 2; count of bases not matched to a gene: 9. The germline CDR1 and CDR2 sequences are WSHSY and SAAADI. The length of the CDR3 is 16 residues. The CDR3 nucleotides read TGCGCCAGCAGTGACCGGGGGGGTAGTGTGGCCTACGAGCAGTACGTC. This translates into CASSDRGGSVAYEQYV.

The chain employs TRBV28 and TRBJ1-5, with D uncertain. Between the trimmed V and J ends, which lost 3 bases and 7 bases, there was a span of 13 bases. Per the germline V gene, CDR1 is MDHEN and CDR2 is SYDVKM. This CDR3 contains 14 residues. CDR3 DNA: TGTGCCAGCAGTTTTGGGAGGGAAGTCCAGCCCCAGCATTTT. Amino acids: CASSFGREVQPQHF. Supplemented by reference TRBV28 and TRBJ1-5, the full variable domain reads DVKVTQSSRYLVKRTGEKVFLECVQDMDHENMFWYRQDPGLGLRLIYFSYDVKMKEKGDIPEGYSVSREKKERFSLILESASTNQTSMYLCASSFGREVQPQHFGDGTRLSIL.

The chain employs TRBV7-8 and TRBJ2-1; no firm D call. The CDR3 runs to 15 residues. Germline loops: CDR1 SGHVS, CDR2 FQNEAQ. V was trimmed by 4 bases and J by 2 bases, leaving 12 bases between them. The CDR3 sequence is CASSSRLTAYNEQFF. In nucleotides, the CDR3 is TGTGCCAGCAGCTCACGACTTACTGCCTACAATGAGCAGTTCTTC.

The chain joins TRBV2 to TRBJ2-1; TRBD2 might be the D (6 bases). Germline-derived CDR1 and CDR2 are SNHLY and FYNNEI. The CDR3 is 14 residues long. V shed 6 bases and J shed 10 bases, with 19 bases lying between them. The CDR3 protein is CASRERAGPQEQFF. The DNA for the CDR3 is TGTGCCAGCAGGGAGAGGGCGGGACCACAAGAGCAGTTCTTC.

This chain uses TRBV19 with TRBJ2-7; 9 bases are shared with TRBD2. CDR1 LNHDA and CDR2 SQIVND come from the germline V gene (reference sequence). V lost 1 base and J lost 2; bases outside the gene matches: 6. This CDR3 comprises 16 residues. DNA of the CDR3: TGTGCCAGTAGTATAGTGCCTAGCGGGGATGCCTACGAGCAGTACGTC. Amino acid sequence: CASSIVPSGDAYEQYV.

The chain recombines TRBV29-1 with TRBJ2-3, with 8 bases that match TRBD2. Germline loops: CDR1 SQVTM, CDR2 ANQGSEA. V shed 4 bases, J shed 7 bases, and the junction held 7 bases outside the gene matches. The CDR3 loop spans 13 amino acids. CDR3 region: CSVVPAGDYTQYF. CDR3 DNA: TGCAGCGTTGTTCCAGCGGGAGACTATACGCAGTATTTT.

This rearrangement joins TRBV4-1 to TRBJ1-2; 10 nucleotides agree with TRBD1. Germline-derived CDR1 and CDR2 are MGHRA and YSYEKL. V lost 4 bases to trimming and J lost 5 bases; unmatched junction nucleotides: 10. CDR3 size: 16 residues. Here the CDR3 DNA reads TGCGCCAGCAGCCTTACTCCGGGACAGGGGAAATATGGCTACACCTTC. Translation: CASSLTPGQGKYGYTF.

This clone has just a few counts. V is TRBV21-1 and J is TRBJ1-1; the tabulated D call, TRBD1, remains unverified against the DNA. TRBV21-1 is a pseudogene. CDR3 size: 14 residues. The chain's CDR3 is CASSKDRAVAEAFF. For the CDR3, the DNA is TGTGCCAGCAGCAAAGACAGAGCCGTCGCTGAAGCTTTCTTT.

V gene TRBV2 combines with J gene TRBJ2-1; D ambiguous. There are 13 residues in the CDR3. Germline CDR1 and CDR2: SNHLY and FYNNEI. The germline V and J ends were trimmed by 2 bases and 8 bases, with 10 bases remaining between them. For the CDR3, the DNA is TGTGCCAGCAGTGAACCTTTTAGTTATGAGCAGTTCTTC. This translates into CASSEPFSYEQFF.